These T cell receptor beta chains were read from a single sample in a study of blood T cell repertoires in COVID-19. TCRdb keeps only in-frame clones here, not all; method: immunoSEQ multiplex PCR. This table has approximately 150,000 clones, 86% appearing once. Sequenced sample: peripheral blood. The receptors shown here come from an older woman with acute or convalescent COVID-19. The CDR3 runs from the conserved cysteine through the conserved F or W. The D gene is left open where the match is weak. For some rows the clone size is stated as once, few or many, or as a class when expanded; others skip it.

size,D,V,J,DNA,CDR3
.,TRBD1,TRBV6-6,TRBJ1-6,TGTGCCAGCAGTCGATCAGTGGACAGGGGGACTAATTCACCCCTCCACTTT,CASSRSVDRGTNSPLHF
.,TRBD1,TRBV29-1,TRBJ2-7,TGCAGCGCCAGCCCGGGGACAGGGTACGAGCAGTACTTC,CSASPGTGYEQYF
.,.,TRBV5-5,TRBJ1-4,TGTGCCAGCAGACGACTGACGGAGCCCAATGAAAAACTGTTTTTT,CASRRLTEPNEKLFF
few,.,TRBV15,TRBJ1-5,TGTGCCACCAGCAGAGCGGTCGATCAGCCCCAGCATTTT,CATSRAVDQPQHF
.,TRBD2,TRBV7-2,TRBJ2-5,TGTGCCAGCAGCTTAGTGACTAGCGGGTACCAAGAGACCCAGTACTTC,CASSLVTSGYQETQYF
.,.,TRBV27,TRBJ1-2,TGTGCCAGCAGCCTCGGGGGGACCGCGTATGGCTACACCTTC,CASSLGGTAYGYTF
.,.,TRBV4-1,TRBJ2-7,TGCGCCAGCAGCCAAGATAGCTACAGCCGTCCGGGGGAGCAGTACTTC,CASSQDSYSRPGEQYF
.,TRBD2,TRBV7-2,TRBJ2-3,TGTGCCAGCAGCCGCAGAACTAGCGGGGGGGCTGGCACAGATACGCAGTATTTT,CASSRRTSGGAGTDTQYF
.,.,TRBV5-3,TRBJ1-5,TGTGCCAGAAGCTTGGGGAGCCTTAATAGCAATCAGCCCCAGCATTTT,CARSLGSLNSNQPQHF
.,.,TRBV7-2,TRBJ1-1,TGTGCCAGCAGCCCCGGGTCGGGCGGGAGACCTGAAGCTTTCTTT,CASSPGSGGRPEAFF
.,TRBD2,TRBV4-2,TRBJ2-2,TGTGCCAGCAGCCAAGGAACTAGCGGGAGTGATAGGGGGGAGCTGTTTTTT,CASSQGTSGSDRGELFF
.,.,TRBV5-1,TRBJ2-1,TGCGCCAGCAGCAGCTACGGGTCCTACAATGAGCAGTTCTTC,CASSSYGSYNEQFF
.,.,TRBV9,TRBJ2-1,TGTGCCAGCAGCGTAGGCGAATACAATGAGCAGTTCTTC,CASSVGEYNEQFF
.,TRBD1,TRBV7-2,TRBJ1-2,TGTGCCAGCAGCTTAGGTCCAGGGGGCGATGGCTACACCTTC,CASSLGPGGDGYTF